Listed below are T cell receptor beta chains from one sample, sequenced in a study of CD8 T cells in Susac syndrome. TCRdb itself ran the immunoSEQ multiplex PCR reads through MiXCR, one entry per CDR3 protein. Counted here are more than 55,000 distinct CDR3 sequences, 96% occurring once; the ten biggest clones make up 0.095% to 0.13%. The sample was CD4+ T cells from PBMCs. The receptors here all came from a human donor with multiple sclerosis. The CDR3 runs from the conserved cysteine through the conserved F or W.

>TRBV27|TRBJ2-7
CASSFNSPGAVTSYEQYF
>TRBV30|TRBJ1-2
CAWRQDRTYGYTF
>TRBV20-1|TRBJ2-3
CSAQLAGVTDTQYF
>TRBV3-1|TRBJ1-1
CASSQVYPDTEAFF
>TRBV20-1|TRBJ1-1
CSAEEGQADTEAFF
>TRBV7-3|TRBJ2-7
CASSLTRTSGAYEQYF
>TRBV19|TRBJ1-4
CASKGGQDNEKLFF
>TRBV4-1|TRBJ2-5
CASSQGGTGRVQETQYF
>TRBV3-1|TRBJ1-5
CAGGNSNQPQHF
>TRBV29-1|TRBJ2-1
CSVEALSYNEQFF
>TRBV12-3/TRBV12-4|TRBJ2-5
CASSRLPETQYF
>TRBV7-6|TRBJ2-3
CASSLSAGTGTDTQYF
>TRBV5-1|TRBJ2-5
CASSLEGAKGAQYF
>TRBV5-1|TRBJ2-5
CASSFAPGVQETQYF
>TRBV3-1|TRBJ2-3
CASSQRGTDTQYF
>TRBV6-2/TRBV6-3|TRBJ1-5
CASSYSGGGQPQHF
>TRBV20-1|TRBJ2-1
CSARPGGTYNEQFF
>TRBV3-1|TRBJ2-7
CASSQTGIENEQYF
>TRBV15|TRBJ2-5
CATSKSGTDQETQYF
>TRBV10-3|TRBJ1-1
CASSSGTTAEAFF
>TRBV28|TRBJ2-5
CASSPPGQGVKTQYF
>TRBV12-3/TRBV12-4|TRBJ1-2
CASSTGETGGYTF
>TRBV29-1|TRBJ1-2
CSVLLAGRYGYTF
>TRBV20-1|TRBJ2-2
CSAEGARGIGELFF
>TRBV29-1|TRBJ2-5
CSVGGQGLFGQETQYF
>TRBV5-1|TRBJ2-3
CASSFRLAGVSTDTQYF
>TRBV7-9|TRBJ1-2
CASRSSDREAGYTF
>TRBV6-2/TRBV6-3|TRBJ2-7
CASRGTAQGEQYF
>TRBV20-1|TRBJ1-2
CSASEDSPWDYGYTF
>TRBV9|TRBJ1-3
CASSPLRGPGNTIYF
>TRBV12-3/TRBV12-4|TRBJ1-3
CASTLGTAQTSSGNTIYF
>TRBV12-3/TRBV12-4|TRBJ1-6
CASSLVADTLHF
>TRBV4-3|TRBJ1-6
CASSQEWSKGYSPLHF
>TRBV29-1|TRBJ1-1
CNVVVLMNTEAFF
>TRBV6-5|TRBJ2-3
CASSYLPTGGSTDTQYF
>TRBV6-2/TRBV6-3|TRBJ2-3
CASSLIGDTQYF
>TRBV20-1|TRBJ2-5
CSASVNAGTAGRTQYF
>TRBV5-6|TRBJ2-3
CASSLGTSGADTQYF
>TRBV19|TRBJ1-2
CATTATYGYTF
>TRBV9|TRBJ2-7
CASSKTGTGRLEQYF
>TRBV4-3|TRBJ2-1
CASSQEVRVSYNEQFF
>TRBV5-1|TRBJ2-5
CASSWDWGNQETQYF
>TRBV3-1|TRBJ2-7
CASSQGLTGSLGEQYF
>TRBV12-3/TRBV12-4|TRBJ2-5
CASSGELAGEETQYF
>TRBV6-6|TRBJ2-1
CASSYFSGGDEQFF